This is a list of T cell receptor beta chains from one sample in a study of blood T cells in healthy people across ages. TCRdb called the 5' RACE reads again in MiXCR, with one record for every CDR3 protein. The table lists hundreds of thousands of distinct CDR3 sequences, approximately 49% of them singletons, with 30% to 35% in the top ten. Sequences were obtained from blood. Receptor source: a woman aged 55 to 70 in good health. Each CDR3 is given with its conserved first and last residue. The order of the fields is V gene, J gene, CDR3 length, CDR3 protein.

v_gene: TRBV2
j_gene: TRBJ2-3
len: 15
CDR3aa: CASRLAGVVTDTQYF

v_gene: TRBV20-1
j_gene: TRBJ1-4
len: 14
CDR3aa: CSAPSRRGNEKLFF

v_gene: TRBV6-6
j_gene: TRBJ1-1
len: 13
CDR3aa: CASKWTENTEAFF

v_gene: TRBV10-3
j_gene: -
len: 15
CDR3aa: CAISDWSSGLSEQYF

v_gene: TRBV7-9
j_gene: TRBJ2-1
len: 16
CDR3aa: CASSPIGTSDYNEQFF

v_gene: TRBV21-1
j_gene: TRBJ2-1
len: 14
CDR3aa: CASKAGGSYNEQFF

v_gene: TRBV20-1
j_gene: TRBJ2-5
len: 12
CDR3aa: CSPKGLGETQYF

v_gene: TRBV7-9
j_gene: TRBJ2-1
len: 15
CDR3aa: CASSLGQLAVDEQFF

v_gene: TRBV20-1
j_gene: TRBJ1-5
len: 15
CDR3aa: CSARPPRGAYQPQHF

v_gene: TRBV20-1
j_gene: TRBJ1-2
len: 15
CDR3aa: CSARATGTADYGYTF

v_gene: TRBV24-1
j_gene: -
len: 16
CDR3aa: CATSDRTGVHYNEQYF

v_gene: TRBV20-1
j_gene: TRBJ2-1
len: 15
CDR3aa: CSATLGSNLGNEQFF

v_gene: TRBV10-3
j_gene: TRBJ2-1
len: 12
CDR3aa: CAIGTRDHEQFF

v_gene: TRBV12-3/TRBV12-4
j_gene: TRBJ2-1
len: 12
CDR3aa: CASSDREVEQFF

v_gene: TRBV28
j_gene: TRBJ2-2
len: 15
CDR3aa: CASTKDPGTFGELFF

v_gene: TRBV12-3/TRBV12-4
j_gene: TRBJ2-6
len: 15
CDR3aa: CASSTGNSGANVLTF

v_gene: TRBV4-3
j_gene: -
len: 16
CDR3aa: CASSQGLAGGAYEQYF

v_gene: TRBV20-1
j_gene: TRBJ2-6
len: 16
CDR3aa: CSAPGTGISGANVLTF

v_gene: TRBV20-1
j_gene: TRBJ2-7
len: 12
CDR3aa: CSANKQTYEQYF

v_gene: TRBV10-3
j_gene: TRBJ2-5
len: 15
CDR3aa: CAISGLGRKQETQYF

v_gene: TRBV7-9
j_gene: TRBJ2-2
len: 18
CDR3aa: CASSLFGTGTGGTGELFF

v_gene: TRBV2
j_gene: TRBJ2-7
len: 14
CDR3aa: CASSESGSSYEQYF

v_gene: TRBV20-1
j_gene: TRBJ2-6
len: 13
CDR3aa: CSARHSGANVLTF

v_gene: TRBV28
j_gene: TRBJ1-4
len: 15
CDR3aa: CASSGKDRPNEKLFF

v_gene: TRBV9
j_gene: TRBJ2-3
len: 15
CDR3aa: CASSVDGGSGDTQYF

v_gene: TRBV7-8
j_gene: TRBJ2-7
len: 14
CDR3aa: CASSGDVRSYEQYF

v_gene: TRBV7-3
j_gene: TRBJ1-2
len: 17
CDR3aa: CASSRRPGQGIDYGYTF

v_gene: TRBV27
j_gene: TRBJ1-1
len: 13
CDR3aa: CASSLLGVTEAFF